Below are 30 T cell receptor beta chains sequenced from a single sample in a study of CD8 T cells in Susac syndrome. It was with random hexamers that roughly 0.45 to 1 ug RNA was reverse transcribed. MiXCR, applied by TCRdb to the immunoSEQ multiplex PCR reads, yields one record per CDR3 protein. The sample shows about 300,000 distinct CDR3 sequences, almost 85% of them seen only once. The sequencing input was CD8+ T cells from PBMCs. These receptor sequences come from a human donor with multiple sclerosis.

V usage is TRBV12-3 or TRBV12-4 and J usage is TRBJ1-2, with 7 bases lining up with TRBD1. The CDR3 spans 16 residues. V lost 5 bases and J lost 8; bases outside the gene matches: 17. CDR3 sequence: CASSPKDRSLTGGYTF. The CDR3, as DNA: TGTGCCAGCAGTCCAAAGGACAGGTCCTTAACGGGCGGCTACACCTTC.

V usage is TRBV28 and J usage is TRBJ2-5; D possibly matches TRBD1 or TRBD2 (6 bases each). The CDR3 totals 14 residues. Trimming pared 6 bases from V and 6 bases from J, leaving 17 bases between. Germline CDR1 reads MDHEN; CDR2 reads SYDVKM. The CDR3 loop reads CASSLRGLLQTQYF. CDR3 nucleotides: TGTGCCAGCAGCCTCCGGGGGCTCCTACAGACCCAGTACTTC.

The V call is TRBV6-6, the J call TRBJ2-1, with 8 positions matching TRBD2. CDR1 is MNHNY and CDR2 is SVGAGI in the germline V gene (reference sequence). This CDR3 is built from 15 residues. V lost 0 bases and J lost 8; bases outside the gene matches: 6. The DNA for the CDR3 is TGTGCCAGCAGTTACTCGTCCGGGAGGGAGGATGAGCAGTTCTTC. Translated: CASSYSSGREDEQFF.

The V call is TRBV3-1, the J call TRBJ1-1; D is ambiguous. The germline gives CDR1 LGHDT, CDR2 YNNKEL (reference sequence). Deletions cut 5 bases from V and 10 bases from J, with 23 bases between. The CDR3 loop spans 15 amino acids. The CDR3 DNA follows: TGTGCCAGCAGCGCAAAAGGATCGGAGGGAGAGAGAGCTTTCTTT. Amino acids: CASSAKGSEGERAFF.

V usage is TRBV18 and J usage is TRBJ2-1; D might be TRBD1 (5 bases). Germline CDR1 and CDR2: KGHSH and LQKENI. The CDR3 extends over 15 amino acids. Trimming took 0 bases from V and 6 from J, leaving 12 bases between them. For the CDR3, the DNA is TGTGCCAGCTCACCACCGGGCCAGGGCCTCAATGAGCAGTTCTTC. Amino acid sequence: CASSPPGQGLNEQFF.

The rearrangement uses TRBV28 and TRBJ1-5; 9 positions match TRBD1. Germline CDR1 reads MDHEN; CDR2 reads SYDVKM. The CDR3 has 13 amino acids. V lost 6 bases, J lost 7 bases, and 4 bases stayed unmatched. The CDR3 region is CASRGTGSQPQHF. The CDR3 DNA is TGTGCCAGCAGAGGGACAGGGAGCCAGCCCCAGCATTTT. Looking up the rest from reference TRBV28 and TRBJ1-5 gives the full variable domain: DVKVTQSSRYLVKRTGEKVFLECVQDMDHENMFWYRQDPGLGLRLIYFSYDVKMKEKGDIPEGYSVSREKKERFSLILESASTNQTSMYLCASRGTGSQPQHFGDGTRLSIL.

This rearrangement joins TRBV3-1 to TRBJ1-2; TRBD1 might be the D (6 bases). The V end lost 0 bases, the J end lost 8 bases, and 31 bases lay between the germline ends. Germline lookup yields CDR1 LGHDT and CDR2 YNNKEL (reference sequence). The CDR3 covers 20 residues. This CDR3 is CASSQERASYTGTTLIGYTF. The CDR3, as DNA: TGTGCCAGCAGCCAAGAGCGCGCTAGCTACACCGGGACAACCCTCATAGGCTACACCTTC.

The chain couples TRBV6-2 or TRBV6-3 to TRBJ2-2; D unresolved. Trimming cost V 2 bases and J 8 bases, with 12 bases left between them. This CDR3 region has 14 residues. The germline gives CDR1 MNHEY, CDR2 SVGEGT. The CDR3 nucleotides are TGTGCCAGCAGTTACACAGACTGGGAAGGGGAGCTGTTTTTT. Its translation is CASSYTDWEGELFF.

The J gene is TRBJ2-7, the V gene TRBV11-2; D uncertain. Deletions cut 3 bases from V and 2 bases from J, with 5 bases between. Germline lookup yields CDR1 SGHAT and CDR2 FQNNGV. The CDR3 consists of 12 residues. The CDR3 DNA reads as TGTGCCAGCAGCTTCGTCACCTACGAGCAGTACTTC. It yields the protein CASSFVTYEQYF.

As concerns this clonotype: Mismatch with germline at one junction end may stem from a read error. In DNA, the CDR3 is TGCAGTGCTTTGGCGGGTATAGCCAAGAACATTCAGTACTTC. It encodes CSALAGIAKNIQYF. This rearrangement joins TRBV20-1 to TRBJ2-4; D perhaps matches TRBD2 (5 bases). Germline V gene data show CDR1 as DFQATT and CDR2 as SNEGSKA (reference sequence). The CDR3 is made up of 14 amino acids.

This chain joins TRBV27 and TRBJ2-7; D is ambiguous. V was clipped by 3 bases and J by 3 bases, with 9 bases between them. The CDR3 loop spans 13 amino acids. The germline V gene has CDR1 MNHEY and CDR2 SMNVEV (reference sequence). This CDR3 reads CASSFGSFYEQYF. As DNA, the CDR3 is TGTGCCAGCAGTTTCGGTAGCTTCTACGAGCAGTACTTC.

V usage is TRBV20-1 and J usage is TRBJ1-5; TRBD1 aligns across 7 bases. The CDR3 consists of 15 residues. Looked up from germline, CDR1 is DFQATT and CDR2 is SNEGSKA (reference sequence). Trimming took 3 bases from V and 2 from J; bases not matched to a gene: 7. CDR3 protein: CSASDRVAGNQPQHF. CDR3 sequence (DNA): TGCAGTGCTAGCGACAGGGTTGCGGGCAATCAGCCCCAGCATTTT.

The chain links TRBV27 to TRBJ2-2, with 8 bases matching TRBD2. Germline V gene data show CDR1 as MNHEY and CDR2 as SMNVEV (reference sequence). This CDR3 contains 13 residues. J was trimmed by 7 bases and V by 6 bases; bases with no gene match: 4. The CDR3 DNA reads TGTGCCAGCAGAATAGCGGGAAGCGGGGAGCTGTTTTTT. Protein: CASRIAGSGELFF.

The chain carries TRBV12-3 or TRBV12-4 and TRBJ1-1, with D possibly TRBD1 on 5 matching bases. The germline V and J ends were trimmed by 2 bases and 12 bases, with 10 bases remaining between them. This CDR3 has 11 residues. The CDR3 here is CASSLREGTFF. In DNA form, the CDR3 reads TGTGCCAGCAGTTTACGGGAGGGGACTTTCTTT.

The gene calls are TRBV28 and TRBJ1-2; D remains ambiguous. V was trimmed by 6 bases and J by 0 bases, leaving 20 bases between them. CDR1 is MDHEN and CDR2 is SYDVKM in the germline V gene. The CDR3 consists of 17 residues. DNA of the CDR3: TGTGCCAGCAGCCCGTCCTCCGCGGTGTTAGCTAACTATGGCTACACCTTC. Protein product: CASSPSSAVLANYGYTF.

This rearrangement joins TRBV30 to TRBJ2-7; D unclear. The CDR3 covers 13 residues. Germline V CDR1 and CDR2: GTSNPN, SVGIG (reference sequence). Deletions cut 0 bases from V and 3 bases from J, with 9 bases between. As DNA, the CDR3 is TGTGCCTGGAGTGTATCGCCATACTACGAGCAGTACTTC. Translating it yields CAWSVSPYYEQYF.

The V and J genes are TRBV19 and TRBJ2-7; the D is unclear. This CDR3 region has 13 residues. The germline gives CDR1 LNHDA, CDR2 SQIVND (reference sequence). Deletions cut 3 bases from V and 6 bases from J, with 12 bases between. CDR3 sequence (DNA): TGTGCCAGTAGTATGACGAAGGCAGCCGAGCAGTACTTC. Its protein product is CASSMTKAAEQYF.

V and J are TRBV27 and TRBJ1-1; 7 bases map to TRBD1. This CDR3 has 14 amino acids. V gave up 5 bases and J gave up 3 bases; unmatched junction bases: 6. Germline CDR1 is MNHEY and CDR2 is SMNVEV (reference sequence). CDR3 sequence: CASSILTGHTEAFF. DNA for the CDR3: TGTGCCAGCAGTATTCTGACAGGGCACACTGAAGCTTTCTTT.

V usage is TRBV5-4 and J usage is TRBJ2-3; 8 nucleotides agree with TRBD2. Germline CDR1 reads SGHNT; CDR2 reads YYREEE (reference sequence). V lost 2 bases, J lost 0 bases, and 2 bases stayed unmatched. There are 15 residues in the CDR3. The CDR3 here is CASSFRGGSTDTQYF. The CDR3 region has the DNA TGTGCCAGCAGCTTTCGGGGGGGAAGCACAGATACGCAGTATTTT.

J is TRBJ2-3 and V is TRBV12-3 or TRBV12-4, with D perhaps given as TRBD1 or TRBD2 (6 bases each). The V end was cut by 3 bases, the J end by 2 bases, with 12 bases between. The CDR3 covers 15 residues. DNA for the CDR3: TGTGCCAGCAGTTTGGGGGGCTCGGTCACAGATACGCAGTATTTT. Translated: CASSLGGSVTDTQYF.

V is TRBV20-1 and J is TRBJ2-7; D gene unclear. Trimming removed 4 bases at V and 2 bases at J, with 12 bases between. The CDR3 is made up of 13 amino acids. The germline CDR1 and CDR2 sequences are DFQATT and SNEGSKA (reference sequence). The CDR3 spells CSATTETPYEQYF. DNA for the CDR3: TGCAGTGCTACCACGGAGACACCCTACGAGCAGTACTTC.

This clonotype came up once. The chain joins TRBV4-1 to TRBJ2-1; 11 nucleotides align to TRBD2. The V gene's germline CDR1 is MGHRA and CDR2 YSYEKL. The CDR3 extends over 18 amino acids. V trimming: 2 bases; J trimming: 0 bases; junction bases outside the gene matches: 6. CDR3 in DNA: TGCGCCAGCAGCCAATATCTTACTAGCGGGAGCTCCTACAATGAGCAGTTCTTC. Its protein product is CASSQYLTSGSSYNEQFF.

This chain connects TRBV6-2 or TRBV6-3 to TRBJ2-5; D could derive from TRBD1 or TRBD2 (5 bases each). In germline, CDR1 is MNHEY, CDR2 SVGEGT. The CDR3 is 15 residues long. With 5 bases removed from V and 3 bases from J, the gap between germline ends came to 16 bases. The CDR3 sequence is CASSVYGTIEETQYF. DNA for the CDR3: TGTGCCAGCAGTGTATACGGGACGATCGAAGAGACCCAGTACTTC.

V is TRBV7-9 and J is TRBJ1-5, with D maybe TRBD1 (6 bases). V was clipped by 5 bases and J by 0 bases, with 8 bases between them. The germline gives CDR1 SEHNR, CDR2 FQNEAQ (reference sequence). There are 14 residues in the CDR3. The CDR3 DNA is TGTGCCAGCAGCCGGACAGATAGCAATCAGCCCCAGCATTTT. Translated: CASSRTDSNQPQHF.

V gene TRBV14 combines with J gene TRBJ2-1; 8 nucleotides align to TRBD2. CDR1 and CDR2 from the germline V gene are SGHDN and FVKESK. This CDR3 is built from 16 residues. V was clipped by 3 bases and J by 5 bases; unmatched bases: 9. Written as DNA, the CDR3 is TGTGCCAGCAGCCAGTTACTAGCGGTTCGTGACAATGAGCAGTTCTTC. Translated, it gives CASSQLLAVRDNEQFF.

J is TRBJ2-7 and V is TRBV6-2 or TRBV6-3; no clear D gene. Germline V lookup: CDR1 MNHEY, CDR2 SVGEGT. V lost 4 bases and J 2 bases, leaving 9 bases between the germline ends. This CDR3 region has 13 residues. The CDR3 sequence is CASSSVGPYEQYF. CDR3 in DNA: TGTGCCAGCAGTTCGGTGGGTCCCTACGAGCAGTACTTC.

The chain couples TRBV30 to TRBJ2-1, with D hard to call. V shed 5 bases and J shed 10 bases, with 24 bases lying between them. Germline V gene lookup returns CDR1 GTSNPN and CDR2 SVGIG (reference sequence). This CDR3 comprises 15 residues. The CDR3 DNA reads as TGTGCCTGGTCTGGCGTGACTGTCACAATGAGGGAGCAGTTCTTC. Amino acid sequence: CAWSGVTVTMREQFF.

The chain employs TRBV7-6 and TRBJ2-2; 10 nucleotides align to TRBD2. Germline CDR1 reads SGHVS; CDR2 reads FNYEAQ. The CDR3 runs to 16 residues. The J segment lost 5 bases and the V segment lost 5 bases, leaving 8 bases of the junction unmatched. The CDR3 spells CASSQLAGVGTGELFF. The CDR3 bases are TGTGCCAGCAGCCAGCTAGCGGGAGTAGGAACCGGGGAGCTGTTTTTT.

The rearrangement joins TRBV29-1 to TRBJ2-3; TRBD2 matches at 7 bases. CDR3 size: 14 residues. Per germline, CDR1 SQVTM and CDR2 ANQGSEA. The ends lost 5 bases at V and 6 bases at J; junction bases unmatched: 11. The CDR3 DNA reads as TGCAGCGTTTTGGCTAGCGGCCGATCGGATACGCAGTATTTT. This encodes CSVLASGRSDTQYF.

In DNA form, the CDR3 reads TGTGCCAGCAGTTTACAGGGGTCTAACTATGGCTACACCTTC. It specifies CASSLQGSNYGYTF. This rearrangement joins TRBV28 to TRBJ1-2; possibly TRBD1 for D (6 bases). Germline V gene sequence: CDR1 MDHEN, CDR2 SYDVKM. The CDR3 runs to 14 residues. The ends were cut back, 2 bases at V and 0 bases at J, with 7 bases in the middle.